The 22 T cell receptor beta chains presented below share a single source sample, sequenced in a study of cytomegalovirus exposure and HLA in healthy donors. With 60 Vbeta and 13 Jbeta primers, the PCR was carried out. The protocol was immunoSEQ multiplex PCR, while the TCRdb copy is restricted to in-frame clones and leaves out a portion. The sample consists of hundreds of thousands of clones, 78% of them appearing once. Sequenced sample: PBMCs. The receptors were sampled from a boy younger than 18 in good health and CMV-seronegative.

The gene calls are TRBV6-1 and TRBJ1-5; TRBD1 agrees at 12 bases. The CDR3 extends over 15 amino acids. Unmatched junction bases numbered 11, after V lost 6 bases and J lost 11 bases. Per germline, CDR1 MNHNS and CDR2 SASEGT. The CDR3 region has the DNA TGTGCCAGCAGGGGGACAGGGGGCGAGAGTCGGGCCCAGCATTTT. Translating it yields CASRGTGGESRAQHF.

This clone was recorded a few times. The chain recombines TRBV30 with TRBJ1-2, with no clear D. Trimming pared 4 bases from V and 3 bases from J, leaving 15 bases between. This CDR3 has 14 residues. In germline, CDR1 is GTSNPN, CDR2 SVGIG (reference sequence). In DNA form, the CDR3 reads TGTGCCTGGACCGCAAAAACAGAGTACTATGGCTACACCTTC. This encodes CAWTAKTEYYGYTF.

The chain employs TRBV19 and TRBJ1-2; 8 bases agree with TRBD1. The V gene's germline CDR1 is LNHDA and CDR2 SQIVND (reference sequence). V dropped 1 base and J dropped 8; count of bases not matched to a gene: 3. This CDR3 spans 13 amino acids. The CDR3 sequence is CASSIGTGRGYTF. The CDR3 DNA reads TGTGCCAGTAGTATAGGGACAGGGCGCGGCTACACCTTC.

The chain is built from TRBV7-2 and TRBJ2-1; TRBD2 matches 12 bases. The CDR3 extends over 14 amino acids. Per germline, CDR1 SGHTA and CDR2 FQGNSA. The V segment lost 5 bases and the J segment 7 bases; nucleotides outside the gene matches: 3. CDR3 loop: CASSAGTSGNEQFF. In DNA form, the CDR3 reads TGTGCCAGCAGCGCCGGGACTAGCGGGAATGAGCAGTTCTTC.

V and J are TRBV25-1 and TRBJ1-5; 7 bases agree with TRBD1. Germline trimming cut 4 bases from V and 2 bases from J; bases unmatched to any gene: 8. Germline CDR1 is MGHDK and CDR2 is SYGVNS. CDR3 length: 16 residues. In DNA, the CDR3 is TGTGCCAGCAGTGCCGAACAGGGGATGGGCAATCAGCCCCAGCATTTT. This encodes CASSAEQGMGNQPQHF.

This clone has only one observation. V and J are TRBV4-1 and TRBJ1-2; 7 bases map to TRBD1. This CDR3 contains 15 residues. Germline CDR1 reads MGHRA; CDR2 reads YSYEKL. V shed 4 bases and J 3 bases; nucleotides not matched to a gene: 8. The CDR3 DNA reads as TGCGCCAGCAGCCCGACGACAGGGATCCACTATGGCTACACCTTC. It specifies CASSPTTGIHYGYTF.

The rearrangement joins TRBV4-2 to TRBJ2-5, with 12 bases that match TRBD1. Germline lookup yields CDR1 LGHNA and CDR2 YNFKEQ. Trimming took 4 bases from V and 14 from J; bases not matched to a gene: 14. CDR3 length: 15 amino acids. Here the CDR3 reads CASSLGTGGPRSRYF. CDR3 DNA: TGTGCCAGCAGCCTCGGGACAGGGGGCCCGAGATCCCGCTACTTC.

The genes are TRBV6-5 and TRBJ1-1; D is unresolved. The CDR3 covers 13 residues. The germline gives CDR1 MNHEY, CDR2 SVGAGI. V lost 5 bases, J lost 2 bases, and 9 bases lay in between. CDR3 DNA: TGTGCCAGCAGTCTGGTGAGTAACACTGAAGCTTTCTTT. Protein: CASSLVSNTEAFF.

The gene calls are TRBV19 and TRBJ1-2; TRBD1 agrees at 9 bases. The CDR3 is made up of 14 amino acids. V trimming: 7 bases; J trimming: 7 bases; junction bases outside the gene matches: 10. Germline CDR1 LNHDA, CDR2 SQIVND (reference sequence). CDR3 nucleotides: TGTGCCAGTATGGCTCGGGACAGGGTCAGTGGCTACACCTTC. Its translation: CASMARDRVSGYTF.

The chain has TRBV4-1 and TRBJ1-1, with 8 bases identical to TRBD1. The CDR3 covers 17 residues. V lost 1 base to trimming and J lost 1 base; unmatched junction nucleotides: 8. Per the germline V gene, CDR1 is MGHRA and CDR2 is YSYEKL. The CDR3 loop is CASSQGWTGRSNTEAFF. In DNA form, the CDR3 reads TGCGCCAGCAGCCAAGGATGGACAGGGAGGTCGAACACTGAAGCTTTCTTT.

The CDR3 loop is CASGRAGNQETQYF. CDR3 nucleotide sequence: TGTGCCAGCGGAAGGGCGGGGAATCAAGAGACCCAGTACTTC. This chain connects TRBV5-4 to TRBJ2-5; maybe TRBD2 (6 bases). CDR1 and CDR2 from the germline V gene are SGHNT and YYREEE (reference sequence). The CDR3 is 14 amino acids. Trimming pared 7 bases from V and 2 bases from J, leaving 15 bases between.

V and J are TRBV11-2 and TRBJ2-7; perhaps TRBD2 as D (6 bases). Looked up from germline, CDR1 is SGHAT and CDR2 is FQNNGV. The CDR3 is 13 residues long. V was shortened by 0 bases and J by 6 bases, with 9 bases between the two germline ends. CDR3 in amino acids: CASSLDRRVEQYF. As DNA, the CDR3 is TGTGCCAGCAGCTTAGATCGGAGGGTCGAGCAGTACTTC.

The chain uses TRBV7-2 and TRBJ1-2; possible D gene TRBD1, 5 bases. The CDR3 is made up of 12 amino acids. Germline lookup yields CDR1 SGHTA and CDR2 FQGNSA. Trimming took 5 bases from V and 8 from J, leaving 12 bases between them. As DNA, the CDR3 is TGTGCCAGCAGCCCCGACGGGGGAGGCTACACCTTC. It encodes CASSPDGGGYTF. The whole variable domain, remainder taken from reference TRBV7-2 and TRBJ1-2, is GAGVSQSPSNKVTEKGKDVELRCDPISGHTALYWYRQSLGQGLEFLIYFQGNSAPDKSGLPSDRFSAERTGGSVSTLTIQRTQQEDSAVYLCASSPDGGGYTFGSGTRLTVV.

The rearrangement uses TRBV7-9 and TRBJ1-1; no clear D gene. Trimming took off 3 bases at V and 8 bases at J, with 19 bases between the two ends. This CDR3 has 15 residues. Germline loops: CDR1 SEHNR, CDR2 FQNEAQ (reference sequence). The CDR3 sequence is CASSFRFGSPTEAFF. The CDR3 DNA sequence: TGTGCCAGCAGCTTTCGGTTCGGGAGCCCCACCGAAGCTTTCTTT.

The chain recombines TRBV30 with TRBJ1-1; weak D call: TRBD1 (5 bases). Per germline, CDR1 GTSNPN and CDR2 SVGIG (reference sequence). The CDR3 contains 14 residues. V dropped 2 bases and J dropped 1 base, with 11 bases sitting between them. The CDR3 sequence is CAWSIGRGNTEAFF. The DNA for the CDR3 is TGTGCCTGGAGTATCGGGAGGGGGAACACTGAAGCTTTCTTT.

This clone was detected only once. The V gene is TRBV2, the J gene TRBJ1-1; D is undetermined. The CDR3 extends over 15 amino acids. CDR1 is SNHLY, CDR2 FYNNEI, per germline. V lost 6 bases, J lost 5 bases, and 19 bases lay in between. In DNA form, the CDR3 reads TGTGCCAGCAGGCCATCCGTGGGCTTTCGAACTGAAGCTTTCTTT. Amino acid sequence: CASRPSVGFRTEAFF. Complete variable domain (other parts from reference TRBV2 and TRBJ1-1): EPEVTQTPSHQVTQMGQEVILRCVPISNHLYFYWYRQILGQKVEFLVSFYNNEISEKSEIFDDQFSVERPDGSNFTLKIRSTKLEDSAMYFCASRPSVGFRTEAFFGQGTRLTVV.

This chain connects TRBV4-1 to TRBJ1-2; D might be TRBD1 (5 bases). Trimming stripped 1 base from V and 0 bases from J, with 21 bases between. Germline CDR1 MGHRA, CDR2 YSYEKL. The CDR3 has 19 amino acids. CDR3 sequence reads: CASSQGNFQYGQANYGYTF. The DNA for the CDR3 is TGCGCCAGCAGCCAAGGAAATTTCCAATACGGACAAGCTAACTATGGCTACACCTTC.

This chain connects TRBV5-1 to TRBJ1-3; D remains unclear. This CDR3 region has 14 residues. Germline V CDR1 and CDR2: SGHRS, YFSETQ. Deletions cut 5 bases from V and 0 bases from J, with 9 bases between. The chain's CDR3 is CASRQSGSGNTIYF. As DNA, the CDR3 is TGCGCCAGCAGACAGTCCGGCTCTGGAAACACCATATATTTT.

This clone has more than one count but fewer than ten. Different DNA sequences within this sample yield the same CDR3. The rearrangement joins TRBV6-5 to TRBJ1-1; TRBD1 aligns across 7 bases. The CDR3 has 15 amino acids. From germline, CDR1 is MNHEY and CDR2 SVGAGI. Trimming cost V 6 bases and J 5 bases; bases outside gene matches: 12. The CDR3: CASSLNEATGTEAFF. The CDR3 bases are TGTGCCAGCAGCCTAAATGAGGCGACAGGGACTGAAGCTTTCTTT.

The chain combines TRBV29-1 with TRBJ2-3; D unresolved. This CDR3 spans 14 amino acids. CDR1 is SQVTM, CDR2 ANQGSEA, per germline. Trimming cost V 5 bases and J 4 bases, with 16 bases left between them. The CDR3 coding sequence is TGCAGCGTTCACCCGTCCATGGCCCCAGATACGCAGTATTTT. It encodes CSVHPSMAPDTQYF.

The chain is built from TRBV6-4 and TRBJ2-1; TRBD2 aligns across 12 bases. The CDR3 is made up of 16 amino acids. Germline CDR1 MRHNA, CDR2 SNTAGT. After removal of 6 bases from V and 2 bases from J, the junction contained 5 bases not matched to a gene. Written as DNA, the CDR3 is TGTGCCAGCAGCGCATGGACTAGCGGGACCTACAATGAGCAGTTCTTC. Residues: CASSAWTSGTYNEQFF.

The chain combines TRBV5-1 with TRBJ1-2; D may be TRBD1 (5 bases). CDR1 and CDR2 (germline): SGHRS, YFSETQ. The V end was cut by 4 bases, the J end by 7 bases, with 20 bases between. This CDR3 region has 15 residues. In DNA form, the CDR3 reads TGCGCCAGCAGCCCCCCGGGGGTTCCTGCTGGTGGCTACACCTTC. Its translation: CASSPPGVPAGGYTF.